The clone carrying this T cell receptor beta chain was seen at least ten times. Germline V lookup: CDR1 SQVTM, CDR2 ANQGSEA. CDR3 length: 14 residues. Trimming took 7 bases from V and 2 from J, leaving 17 bases between them. It was with a sample-barcoded 5' primer and a J-beta primer mix that a second PCR of roughly 7 to 12 cycles was run. A single record per CDR3 protein comes from TCRdb applying MiXCR to the 5' RACE reads. This table has about 1.6 million distinct CDR3 sequences, roughly a third appearing once. This record comes from a study of blood T cells in healthy people across ages. Whole-study context: Capture by template switching was about one barcoded beta molecule per two T cells.

Sequencing was performed on blood. This chain links TRBV29-1 with TRBJ1-1, with a tentative D call TRBD1 (6 bases). The TCR comes from a woman under 40 in good health. CDR3 DNA sequence: TGCAGCGGGTCCGCCAGGGGCGCAAACACTGAAGCTTTCTTT. Its translation: CSGSARGANTEAFF.